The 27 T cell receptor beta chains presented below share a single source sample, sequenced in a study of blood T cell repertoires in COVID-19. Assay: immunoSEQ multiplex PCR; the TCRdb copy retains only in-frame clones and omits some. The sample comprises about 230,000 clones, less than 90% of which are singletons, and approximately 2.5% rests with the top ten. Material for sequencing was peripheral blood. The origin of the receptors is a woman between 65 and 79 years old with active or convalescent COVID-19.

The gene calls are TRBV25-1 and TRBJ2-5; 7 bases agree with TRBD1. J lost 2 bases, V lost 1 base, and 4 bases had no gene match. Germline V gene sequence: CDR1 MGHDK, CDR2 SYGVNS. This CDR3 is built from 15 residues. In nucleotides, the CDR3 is TGTGCCAGCAGTGAATTGGGGACAGCTCAAGAGACCCAGTACTTC. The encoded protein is CASSELGTAQETQYF.

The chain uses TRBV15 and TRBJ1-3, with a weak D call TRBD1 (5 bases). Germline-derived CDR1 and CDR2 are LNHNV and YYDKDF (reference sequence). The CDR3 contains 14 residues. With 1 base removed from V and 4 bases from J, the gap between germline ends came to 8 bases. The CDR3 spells CATSRGRVGNTIYF. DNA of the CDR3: TGTGCCACCAGCAGAGGCAGGGTAGGAAACACCATATATTTT.

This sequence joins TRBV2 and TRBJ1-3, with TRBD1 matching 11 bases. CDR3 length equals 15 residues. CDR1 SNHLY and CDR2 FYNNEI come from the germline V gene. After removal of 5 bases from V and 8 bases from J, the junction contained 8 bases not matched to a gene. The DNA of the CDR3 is TGTGCCAGCAGTCGGGGGACAGGGGGTTGGGACACCATATATTTT. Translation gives CASSRGTGGWDTIYF.

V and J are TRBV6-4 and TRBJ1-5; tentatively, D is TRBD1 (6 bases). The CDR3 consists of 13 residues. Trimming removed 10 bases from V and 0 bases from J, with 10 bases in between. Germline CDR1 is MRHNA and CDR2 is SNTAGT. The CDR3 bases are TGTGCCACCAGACAGGTTAGCAATCAGCCCCAGCATTTT. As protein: CATRQVSNQPQHF.

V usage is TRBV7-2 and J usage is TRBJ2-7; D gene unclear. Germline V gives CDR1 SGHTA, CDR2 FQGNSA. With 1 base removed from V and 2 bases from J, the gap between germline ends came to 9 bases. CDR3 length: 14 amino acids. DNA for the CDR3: TGTGCCAGCAGCTTAGAGAGACTTACCTACGAGCAGTACTTC. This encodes CASSLERLTYEQYF.

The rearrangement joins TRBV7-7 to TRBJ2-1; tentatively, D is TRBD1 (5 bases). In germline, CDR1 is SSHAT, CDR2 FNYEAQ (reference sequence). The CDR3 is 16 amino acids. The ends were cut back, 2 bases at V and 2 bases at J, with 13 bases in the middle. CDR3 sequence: CASSLTQTVPYNEQFF. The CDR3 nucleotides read TGTGCCAGCAGCTTAACTCAGACAGTCCCCTACAATGAGCAGTTCTTC.

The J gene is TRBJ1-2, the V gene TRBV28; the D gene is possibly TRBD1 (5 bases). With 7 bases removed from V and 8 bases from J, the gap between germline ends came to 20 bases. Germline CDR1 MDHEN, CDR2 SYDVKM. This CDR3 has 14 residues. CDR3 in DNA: TGTGCCAGCACTGGAGGGGAGATGGCGAGGGGCTACACCTTC. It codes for CASTGGEMARGYTF.

CDR3 amino acids: CASSAQAGSTDTQYF. The CDR3 DNA reads as TGTGCCAGCAGTGCCCAAGCGGGGAGCACAGATACGCAGTATTTT. This rearrangement joins TRBV6-4 to TRBJ2-3, with TRBD2 identical over 7 bases. V trimming: 4 bases; J trimming: 0 bases; junction bases outside the gene matches: 4. The CDR3 is 15 residues long. Germline CDR1 MRHNA, CDR2 SNTAGT.

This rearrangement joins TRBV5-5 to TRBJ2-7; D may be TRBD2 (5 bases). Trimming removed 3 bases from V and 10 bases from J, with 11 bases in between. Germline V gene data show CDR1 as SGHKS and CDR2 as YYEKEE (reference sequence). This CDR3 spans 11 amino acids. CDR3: CASSSRVSQYF. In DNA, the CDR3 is TGTGCCAGCAGCTCGCGGGTCTCACAGTACTTC.

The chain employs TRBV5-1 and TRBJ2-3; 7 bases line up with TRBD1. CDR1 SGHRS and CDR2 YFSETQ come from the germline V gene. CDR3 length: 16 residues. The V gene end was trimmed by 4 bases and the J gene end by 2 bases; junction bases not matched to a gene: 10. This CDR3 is CASSRNRGTLTDTQYF. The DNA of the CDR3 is TGCGCCAGCAGCCGGAACAGGGGAACCCTCACAGATACGCAGTATTTT.

As DNA, the CDR3 is TGCAGCGCCGTTAGGGCCAACGTCCTGACTTTC. Translation: CSAVRANVLTF. The chain employs TRBV29-1 and TRBJ2-6, with D unclear. The CDR3 runs to 11 residues. Trimming took 7 bases from V and 5 from J, leaving 6 bases between them. Germline assignment: CDR1 SQVTM and CDR2 ANQGSEA.

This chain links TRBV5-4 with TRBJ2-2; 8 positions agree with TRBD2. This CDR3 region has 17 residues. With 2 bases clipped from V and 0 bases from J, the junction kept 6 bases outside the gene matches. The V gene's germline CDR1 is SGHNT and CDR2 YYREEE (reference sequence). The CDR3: CASSFRASGSNTGELFF. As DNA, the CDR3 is TGTGCCAGCAGCTTTAGGGCTAGCGGGTCGAACACCGGGGAGCTGTTTTTT.

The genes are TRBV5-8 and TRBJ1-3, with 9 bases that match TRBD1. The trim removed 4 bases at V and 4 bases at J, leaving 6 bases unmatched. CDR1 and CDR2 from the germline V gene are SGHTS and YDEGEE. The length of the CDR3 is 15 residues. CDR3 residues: CASSTLGQGGNTIYF. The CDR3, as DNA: TGTGCCAGCAGCACACTGGGACAGGGAGGAAACACCATATATTTT.

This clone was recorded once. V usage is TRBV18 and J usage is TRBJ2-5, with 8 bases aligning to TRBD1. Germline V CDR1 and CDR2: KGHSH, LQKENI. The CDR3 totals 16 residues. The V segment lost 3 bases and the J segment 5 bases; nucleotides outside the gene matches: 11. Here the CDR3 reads CASSPNPRGLGETQYF. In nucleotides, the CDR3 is TGTGCCAGCTCACCGAACCCCAGGGGGCTGGGGGAGACCCAGTACTTC.

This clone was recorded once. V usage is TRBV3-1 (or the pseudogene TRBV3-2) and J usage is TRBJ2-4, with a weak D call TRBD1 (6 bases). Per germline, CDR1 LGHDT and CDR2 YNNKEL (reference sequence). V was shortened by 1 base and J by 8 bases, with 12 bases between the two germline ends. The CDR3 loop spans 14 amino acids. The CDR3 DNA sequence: TGTGCCAGCAGCCAAGCAGGGGTTAATCACATTCAGTACTTC. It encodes CASSQAGVNHIQYF.

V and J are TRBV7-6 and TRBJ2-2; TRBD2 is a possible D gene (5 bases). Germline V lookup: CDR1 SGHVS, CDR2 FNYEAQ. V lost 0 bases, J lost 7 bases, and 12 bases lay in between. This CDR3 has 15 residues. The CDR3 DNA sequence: TGTGCCAGCAGCTTAGCTCCTGAGGGTGGCGGGGAGCTGTTTTTT. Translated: CASSLAPEGGGELFF.

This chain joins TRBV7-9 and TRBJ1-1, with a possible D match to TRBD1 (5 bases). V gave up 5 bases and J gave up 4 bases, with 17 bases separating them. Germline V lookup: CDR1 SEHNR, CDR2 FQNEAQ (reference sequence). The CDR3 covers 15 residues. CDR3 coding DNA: TGTGCCAGCAGCACCCCCAGGGTGGGAAGCACTGAAGCTTTCTTT. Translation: CASSTPRVGSTEAFF.

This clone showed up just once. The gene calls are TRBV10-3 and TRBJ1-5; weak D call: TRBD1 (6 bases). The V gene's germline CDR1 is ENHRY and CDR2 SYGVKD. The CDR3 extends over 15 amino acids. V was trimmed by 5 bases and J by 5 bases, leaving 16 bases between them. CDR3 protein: CAISRSDRDDQPQHF. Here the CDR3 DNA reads TGTGCCATCAGTCGTTCGGACAGAGACGATCAGCCCCAGCATTTT.

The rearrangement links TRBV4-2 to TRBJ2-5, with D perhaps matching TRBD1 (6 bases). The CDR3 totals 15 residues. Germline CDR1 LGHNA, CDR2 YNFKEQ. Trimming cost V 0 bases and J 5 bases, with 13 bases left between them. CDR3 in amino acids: CASSQDLQGLETQYF. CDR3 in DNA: TGTGCCAGCAGCCAAGATCTCCAGGGGCTGGAGACCCAGTACTTC.

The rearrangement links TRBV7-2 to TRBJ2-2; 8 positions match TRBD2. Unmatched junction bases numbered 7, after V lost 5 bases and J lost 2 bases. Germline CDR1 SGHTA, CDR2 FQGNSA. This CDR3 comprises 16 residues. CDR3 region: CASSPPSGGNTGELFF. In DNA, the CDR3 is TGTGCCAGCAGCCCCCCGAGCGGGGGAAACACCGGGGAGCTGTTTTTT.

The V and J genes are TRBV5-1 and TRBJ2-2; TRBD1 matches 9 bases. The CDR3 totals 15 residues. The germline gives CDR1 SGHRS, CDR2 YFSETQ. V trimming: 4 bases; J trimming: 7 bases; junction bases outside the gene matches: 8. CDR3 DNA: TGCGCCAGCAGCGCCACAGGGGGCGCGGGCGGGGAGCTGTTTTTT. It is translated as CASSATGGAGGELFF. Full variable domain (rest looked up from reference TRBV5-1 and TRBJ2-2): KAGVTQTPRYLIKTRGQQVTLSCSPISGHRSVSWYQQTPGQGLQFLFEYFSETQRNKGNFPGRFSGRQFSNSRSEMNVSTLELGDSALYLCASSATGGAGGELFFGEGSRLTVL.

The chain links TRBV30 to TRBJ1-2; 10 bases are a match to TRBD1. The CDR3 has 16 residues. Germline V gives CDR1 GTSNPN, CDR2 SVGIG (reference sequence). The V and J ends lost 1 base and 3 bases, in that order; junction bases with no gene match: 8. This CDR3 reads CAWSGQGAERDYGYTF. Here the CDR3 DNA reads TGTGCCTGGAGTGGACAGGGGGCTGAGAGGGACTATGGCTACACCTTC. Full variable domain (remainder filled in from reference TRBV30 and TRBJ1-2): SQTIHQWPATLVQPVGSPLSLECTVEGTSNPNLYWYRQAAGRGLQLLFYSVGIGQISSEVPQNLSASRPQDRQFILSSKKLLLSDSGFYLCAWSGQGAERDYGYTFGSGTRLTVV.

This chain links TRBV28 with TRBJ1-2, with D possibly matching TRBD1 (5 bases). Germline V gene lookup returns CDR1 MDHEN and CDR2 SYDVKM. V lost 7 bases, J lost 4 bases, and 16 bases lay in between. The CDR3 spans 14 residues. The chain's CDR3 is CASTAGPRLYGYTF. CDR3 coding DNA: TGTGCCAGCACGGCAGGGCCAAGGCTCTATGGCTACACCTTC.

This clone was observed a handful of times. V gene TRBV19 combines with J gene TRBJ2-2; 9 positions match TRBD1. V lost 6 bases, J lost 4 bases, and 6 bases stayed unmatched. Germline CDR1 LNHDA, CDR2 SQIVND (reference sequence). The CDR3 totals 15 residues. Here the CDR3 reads CASSLGQGSTGELFF. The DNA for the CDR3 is TGTGCCAGTAGCTTAGGACAGGGGAGCACCGGGGAGCTGTTTTTT.

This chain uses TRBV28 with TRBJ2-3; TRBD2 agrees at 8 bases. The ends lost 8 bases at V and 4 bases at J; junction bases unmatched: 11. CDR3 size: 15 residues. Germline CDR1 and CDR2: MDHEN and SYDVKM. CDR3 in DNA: TGTGCCAGCCCACCGACGGGACTAGGGGCAGATACGCAGTATTTT. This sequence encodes CASPPTGLGADTQYF.

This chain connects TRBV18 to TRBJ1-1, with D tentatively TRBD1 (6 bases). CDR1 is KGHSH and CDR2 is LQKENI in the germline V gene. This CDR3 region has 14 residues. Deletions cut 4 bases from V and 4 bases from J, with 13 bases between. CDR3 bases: TGTGCCAGCTCACTCAGGGGATCGGGCACTGAAGCTTTCTTT. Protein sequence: CASSLRGSGTEAFF.

The CDR3 sequence is CASSREETQYF. CDR3 coding DNA: TGTGCCAGCAGCCGAGAAGAGACCCAGTACTTC. The gene calls are TRBV3-1 (or the pseudogene TRBV3-2) and TRBJ2-5; D is undetermined. Trimming cost V 4 bases and J 3 bases, with 3 bases left between them. Per the germline V gene, CDR1 is LGHDT and CDR2 is YNNKEL (reference sequence). The CDR3 runs 11 residues.